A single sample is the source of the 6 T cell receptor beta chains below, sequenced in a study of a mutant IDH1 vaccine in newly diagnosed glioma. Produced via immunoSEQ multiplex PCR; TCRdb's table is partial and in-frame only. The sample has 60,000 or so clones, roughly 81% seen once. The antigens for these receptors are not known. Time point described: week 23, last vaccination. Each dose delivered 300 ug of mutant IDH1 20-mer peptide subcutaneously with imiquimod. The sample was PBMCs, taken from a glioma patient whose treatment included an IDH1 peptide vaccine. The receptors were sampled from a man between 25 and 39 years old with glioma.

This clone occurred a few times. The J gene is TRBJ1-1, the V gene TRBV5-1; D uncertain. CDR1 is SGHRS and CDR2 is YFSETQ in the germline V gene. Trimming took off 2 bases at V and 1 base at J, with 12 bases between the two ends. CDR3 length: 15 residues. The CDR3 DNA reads TGCGCCAGCAGCTTCCTCGGGCACGCGAACACTGAAGCTTTCTTT. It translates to CASSFLGHANTEAFF.

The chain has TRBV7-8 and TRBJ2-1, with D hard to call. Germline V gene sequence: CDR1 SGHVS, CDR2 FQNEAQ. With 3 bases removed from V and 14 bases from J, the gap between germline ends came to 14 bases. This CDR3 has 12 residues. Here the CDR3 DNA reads TGTGCCAGCAGCTTCTCCATGGTCTACAAGTTCTTC. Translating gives CASSFSMVYKFF.

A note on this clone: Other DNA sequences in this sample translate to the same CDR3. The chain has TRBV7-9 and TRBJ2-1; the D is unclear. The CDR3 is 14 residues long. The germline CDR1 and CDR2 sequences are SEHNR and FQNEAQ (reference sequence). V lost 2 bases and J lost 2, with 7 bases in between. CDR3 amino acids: CASSLSLPYNEQFF. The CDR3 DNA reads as TGTGCCAGCAGCTTATCGTTGCCCTACAATGAGCAGTTCTTC.

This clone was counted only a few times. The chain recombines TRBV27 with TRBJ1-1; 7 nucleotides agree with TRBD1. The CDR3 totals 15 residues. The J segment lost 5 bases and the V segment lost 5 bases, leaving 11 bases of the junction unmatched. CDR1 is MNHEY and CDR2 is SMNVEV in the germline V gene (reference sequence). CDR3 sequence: CASSMTGQAGTEAFF. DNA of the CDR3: TGTGCCAGCAGTATGACAGGGCAAGCGGGAACTGAAGCTTTCTTT.

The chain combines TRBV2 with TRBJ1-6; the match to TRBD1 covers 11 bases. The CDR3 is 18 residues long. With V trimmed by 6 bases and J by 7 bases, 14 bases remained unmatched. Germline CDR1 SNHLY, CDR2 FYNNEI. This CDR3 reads CASSYSGTGGERNSPLHF. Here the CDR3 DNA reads TGTGCCAGCAGCTATTCCGGGACAGGGGGGGAACGGAATTCACCCCTCCACTTT. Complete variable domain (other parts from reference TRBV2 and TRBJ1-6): EPEVTQTPSHQVTQMGQEVILRCVPISNHLYFYWYRQILGQKVEFLVSFYNNEISEKSEIFDDQFSVERPDGSNFTLKIRSTKLEDSAMYFCASSYSGTGGERNSPLHFGNGTRLTVT.

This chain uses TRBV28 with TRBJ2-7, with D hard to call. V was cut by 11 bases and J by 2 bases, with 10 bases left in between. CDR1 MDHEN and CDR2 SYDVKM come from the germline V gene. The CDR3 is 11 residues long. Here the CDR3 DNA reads TGTGCCCTCGGCAGTCCCTACGAGCAGTACTTC. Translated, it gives CALGSPYEQYF.